Here is one T cell receptor (beta chain) with its context. What it recognizes is unknown. This entry comes from a study of neoadjuvant anti-PD-1 for oral cavity cancer. Assay: immunoSEQ multiplex PCR; the TCRdb copy retains only in-frame clones and omits some. The sample holds almost 7,000 clones; less than 80% are singletons and the top ten take 2.7%. Study results and limitations: Treg/Th17 ratio rose with pretreatment blood and fell with post-treatment tumor TCRbeta clonality.

V shed 3 bases and J shed 1 base, with 13 bases lying between them. Germline CDR1 is MNHNS and CDR2 is SASEGT. CDR3 length: 15 residues. The material sequenced was PBMCs, taken before nivolumab (anti-PD-1) treatment. This receptor was taken from a person between 35 and 79 years old with oral cavity squamous cell carcinoma. The chain carries TRBV6-1 and TRBJ2-7, with D perhaps TRBD1 (7 bases). CDR3 sequence (DNA): TGTGCCAGCAGTGACCGACAGGGAGGATCCTACGAGCAGTACTTC. Translating gives CASSDRQGGSYEQYF.